This entry describes one T cell receptor beta chain. The antigen remains unidentified. The J segment lost 2 bases and the V segment lost 0 bases, leaving 11 bases of the junction unmatched. The CDR3 consists of 18 residues. Germline CDR1 SGHRS, CDR2 YFSETQ. Using a J-beta primer mix together with a sample-barcoded 5' primer, a second PCR was run for about 6 to 12 cycles. A template-switch adaptor containing 12 random nucleotides labeled each cDNA molecule. TCRdb re-analysed the 5' RACE reads in MiXCR, keeping a single row per CDR3 protein. The data show about 1.4 million distinct CDR3 sequences, 59% seen once. This sample was taken from a study of blood T cells in healthy people across ages. Study outcomes and limitations: Long-lived and aged donors differed, with more naive CD4+ cells and higher diversity in the long-lived.

Sequencing input: blood. The chain couples TRBV5-1 to TRBJ2-1, with TRBD1 identical over 7 bases. The receptor was derived from a man aged 18 to 30 in good health. CDR3 amino acids: CASSLVLSGGTTYNEQFF. The CDR3 nucleotides read TGCGCCAGCAGCTTGGTTCTATCAGGGGGTACTACCTACAATGAGCAGTTCTTC.